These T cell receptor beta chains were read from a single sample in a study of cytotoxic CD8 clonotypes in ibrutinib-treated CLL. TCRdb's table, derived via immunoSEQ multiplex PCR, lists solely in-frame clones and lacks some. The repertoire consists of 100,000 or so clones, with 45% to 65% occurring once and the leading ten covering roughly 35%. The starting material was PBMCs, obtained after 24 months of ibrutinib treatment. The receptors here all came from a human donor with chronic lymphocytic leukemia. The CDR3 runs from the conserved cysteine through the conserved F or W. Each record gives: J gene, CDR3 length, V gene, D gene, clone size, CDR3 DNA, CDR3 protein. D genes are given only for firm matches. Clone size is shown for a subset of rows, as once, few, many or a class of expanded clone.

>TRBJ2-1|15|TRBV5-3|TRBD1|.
TGTGCCAGAAGCTTAGTGGGACAGGTTAACAATGAGCAGTTCTTC
CARSLVGQVNNEQFF
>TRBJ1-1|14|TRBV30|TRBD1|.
TGTGCCTGGGCCCGCGGGACAGGGGCCGAGAGAGCTTTCTTT
CAWARGTGAERAFF
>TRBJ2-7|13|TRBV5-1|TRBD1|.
TGCGCCAGCAGCGCACAGGGGGCGTCCGAGCAGTACTTC
CASSAQGASEQYF
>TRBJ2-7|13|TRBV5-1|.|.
TGCGCCAGCAGGACCCAGAGCTCCTACGAGCAGTACTTC
CASRTQSSYEQYF
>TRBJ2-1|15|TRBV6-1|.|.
TGTGCCAGCAGTACAAAAGGACAGATATACAATGAGCAGTTCTTC
CASSTKGQIYNEQFF
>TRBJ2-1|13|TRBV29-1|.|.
TGCAGCCTAGACACCCTCGGGGGCAATGAGCAGTTCTTC
CSLDTLGGNEQFF
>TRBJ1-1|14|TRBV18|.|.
TGTGCCAGCTCACACACAGATATGAACACTGAAGCTTTCTTT
CASSHTDMNTEAFF
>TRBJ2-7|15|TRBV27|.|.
TGTGCCAGCAGCCAAAGTGACACCAATGTCTACGAGCAGTACTTC
CASSQSDTNVYEQYF
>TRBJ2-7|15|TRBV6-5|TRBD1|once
TGTGCCAGCAGTGTACCGGGACAGGGTGCGTTTGGGCAGTACTTC
CASSVPGQGAFGQYF
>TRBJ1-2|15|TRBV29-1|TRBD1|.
TGCAGCGTTTCAAGACCGGGGACAGGGGATGAGGGCTACACCTTC
CSVSRPGTGDEGYTF
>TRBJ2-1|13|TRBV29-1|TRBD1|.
TGCAGCGTTCGCAGGGGGTTCGAAGATGAGCAGTTCTTC
CSVRRGFEDEQFF
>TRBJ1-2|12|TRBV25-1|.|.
TGTGCCACCGAGGGAGAAAACTATGGCTACACCTTC
CATEGENYGYTF
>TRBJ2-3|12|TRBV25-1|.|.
TGTGCCAGCAGTCTAAGACAGAGTACGCAGTATTTT
CASSLRQSTQYF
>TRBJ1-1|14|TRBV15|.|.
TGTGCCACCAGCAGTGATGCCCAACCCTCTGGGGGAATCTTT
CATSSDAQPSGGIF
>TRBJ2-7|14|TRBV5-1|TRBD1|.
TGCGCCAGCAGCTTGGCCGGGACAGATTACGAGCAGTACTTC
CASSLAGTDYEQYF
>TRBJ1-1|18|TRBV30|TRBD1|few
TGTGCCTGGAGCCGGTCCCGGGACAGGGGTCGAGAGGACACTGAAGCTTTCTTT
CAWSRSRDRGREDTEAFF
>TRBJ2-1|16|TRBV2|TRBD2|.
TGTGCCAGCAGTGAAGACAAACTAGCGGTCTACAATGAGCAGTTCTTC
CASSEDKLAVYNEQFF